This T cell receptor beta chain was profiled in a study of Ad26.COV2.S vaccination and SARS-CoV-2 variants. Study context: Enrollment placed the donor in the COV1001 Ad26.COV2.S trial arm. Intramuscular Ad26.COV2.S doses were given once or twice, 56 days apart.

Germline V gene data show CDR1 as MGHRA and CDR2 as YSYEKL. The V end was cut by 0 bases, the J end by 2 bases, with 4 bases between. This CDR3 comprises 13 residues. Treatment given: about 20 received Ad26.COV2.S at low or high dose, single or two shots; about 5 received placebo; per-sample allocation not given. Sampling happened 63 days after the first vaccine or placebo injection. An adult donor aged 18-55 years was enrolled in Boston. Vaccination used an Ad26 vector expressing Wuhan-strain SARS-CoV-2 spike. The assay was immunoSEQ multiplex PCR, and TCRdb's table has in-frame clones only and misses some. Of approximately 460,000 clones listed, 80% to 90% are singletons.

The rearrangement joins TRBV4-1 to TRBJ1-2; no firm D call. This TCR came from a person between 18 and 65 years old who received the Ad26.COV2.S COVID-19 vaccine or a placebo. This specimen was peripheral blood, taken in a trial of Ad26.COV2.S vaccine versus placebo. This CDR3 is CASSQDPNYGYTF. For the CDR3, the DNA is TGCGCCAGCAGCCAAGATCCCAACTATGGCTACACCTTC.